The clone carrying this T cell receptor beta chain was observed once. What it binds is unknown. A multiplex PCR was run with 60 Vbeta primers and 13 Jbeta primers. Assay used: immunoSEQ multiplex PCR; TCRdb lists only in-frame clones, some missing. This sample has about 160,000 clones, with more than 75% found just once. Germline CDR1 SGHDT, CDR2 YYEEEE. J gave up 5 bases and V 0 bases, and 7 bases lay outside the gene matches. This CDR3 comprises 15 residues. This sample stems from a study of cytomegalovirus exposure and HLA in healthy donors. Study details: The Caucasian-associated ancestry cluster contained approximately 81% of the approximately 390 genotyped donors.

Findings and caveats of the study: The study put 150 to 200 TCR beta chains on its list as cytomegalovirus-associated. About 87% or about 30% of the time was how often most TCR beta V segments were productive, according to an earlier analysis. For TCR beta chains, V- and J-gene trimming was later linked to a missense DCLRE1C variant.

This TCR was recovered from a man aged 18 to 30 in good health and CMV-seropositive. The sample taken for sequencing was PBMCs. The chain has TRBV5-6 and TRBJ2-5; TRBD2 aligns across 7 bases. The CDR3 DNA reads TGTGCCAGCAGCTTGGATGCGGGAGTGTCGGAGACCCAGTACTTC. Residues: CASSLDAGVSETQYF.